The clone carrying this TCR beta chain was detected only once. Antigen specificity is unknown. Only in-frame clones appear in the TCRdb table, and some are missing; sequencing was by immunoSEQ multiplex PCR. The repertoire holds 2,500,000 or so clones, with around 93% as singletons. The data derive from a study of shared clonotypes between healthy human individuals. Study-wide points: Non-shared clonotypes were found to have lower generation probabilities than the clonotypes that were shared by all four of the sorted-subset donors.

Trimming took off 0 bases at V and 3 bases at J, with 8 bases between the two ends. The CDR3 spans 13 residues. The germline gives CDR1 GTSNPN, CDR2 SVGIG (reference sequence). This sequence joins TRBV30 and TRBJ2-5; a possible D gene is TRBD2 (6 bases). The source material was naive CD4+ T cells from PBMCs. Subset denoted: CD45RA+ positively selected. This receptor was obtained from a man younger than 35 in good health. Some clones in this sample may be carry-over from other donors' samples. The chain's CDR3 is CAWSVGGKETQYF. The CDR3 nucleotides are TGTGCCTGGAGTGTGGGAGGCAAAGAGACCCAGTACTTC.